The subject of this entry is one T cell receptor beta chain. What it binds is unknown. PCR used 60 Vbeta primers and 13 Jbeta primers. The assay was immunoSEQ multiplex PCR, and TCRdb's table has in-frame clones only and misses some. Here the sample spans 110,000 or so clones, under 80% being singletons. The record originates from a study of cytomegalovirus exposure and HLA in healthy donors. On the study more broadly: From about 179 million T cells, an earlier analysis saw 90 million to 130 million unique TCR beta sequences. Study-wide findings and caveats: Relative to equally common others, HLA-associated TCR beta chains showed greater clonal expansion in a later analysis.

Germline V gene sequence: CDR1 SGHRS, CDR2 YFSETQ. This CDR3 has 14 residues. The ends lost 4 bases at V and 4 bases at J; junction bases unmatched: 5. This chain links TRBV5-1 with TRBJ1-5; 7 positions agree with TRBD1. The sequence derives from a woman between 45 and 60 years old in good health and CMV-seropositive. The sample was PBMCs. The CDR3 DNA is TGCGCCAGCAGCCCCGGACAGGATAATCAGCCCCAGCATTTT. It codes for CASSPGQDNQPQHF.